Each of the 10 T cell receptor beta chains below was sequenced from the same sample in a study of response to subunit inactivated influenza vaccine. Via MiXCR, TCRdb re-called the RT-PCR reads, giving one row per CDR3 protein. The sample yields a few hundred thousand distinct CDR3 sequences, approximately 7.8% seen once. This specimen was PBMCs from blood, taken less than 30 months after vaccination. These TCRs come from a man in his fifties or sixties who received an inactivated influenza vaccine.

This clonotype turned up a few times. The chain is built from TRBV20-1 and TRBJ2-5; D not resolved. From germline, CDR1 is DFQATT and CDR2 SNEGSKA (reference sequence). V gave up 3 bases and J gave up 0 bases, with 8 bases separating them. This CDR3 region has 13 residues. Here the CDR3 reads CSARKRDQETQYF. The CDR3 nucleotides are TGCAGTGCTAGGAAGAGAGACCAAGAGACCCAGTACTTC.

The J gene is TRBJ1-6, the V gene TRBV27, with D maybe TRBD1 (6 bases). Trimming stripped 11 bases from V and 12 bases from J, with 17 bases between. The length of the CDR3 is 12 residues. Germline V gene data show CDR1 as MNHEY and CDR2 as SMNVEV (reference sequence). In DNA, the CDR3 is TGTGCCTCCGCCGGGGACACTCTACCCCTCCACTTT. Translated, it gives CASAGDTLPLHF.

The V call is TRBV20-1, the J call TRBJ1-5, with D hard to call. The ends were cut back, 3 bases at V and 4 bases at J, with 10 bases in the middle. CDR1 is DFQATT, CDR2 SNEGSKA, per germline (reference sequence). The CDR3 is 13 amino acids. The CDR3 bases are TGCAGTGCTAGGGGCGTGGGGAATCAGCCCCAGCATTTT. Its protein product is CSARGVGNQPQHF.

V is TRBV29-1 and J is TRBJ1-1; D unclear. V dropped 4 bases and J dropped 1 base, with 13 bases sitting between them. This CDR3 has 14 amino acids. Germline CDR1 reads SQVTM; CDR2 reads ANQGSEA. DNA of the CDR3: TGCAGCGTTGCCGGGTCCCAAACGAACACTGAAGCTTTCTTT. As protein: CSVAGSQTNTEAFF.

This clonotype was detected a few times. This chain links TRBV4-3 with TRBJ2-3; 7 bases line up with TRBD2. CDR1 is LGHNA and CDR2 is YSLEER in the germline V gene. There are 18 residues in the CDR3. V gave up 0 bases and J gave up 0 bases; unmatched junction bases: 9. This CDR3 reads CASSQEPLGEGSTDTQYF. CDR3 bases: TGCGCCAGCAGCCAAGAACCATTGGGGGAGGGGAGCACAGATACGCAGTATTTT.

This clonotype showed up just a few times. CDR3 in DNA: TGTGCCAGCAAACGGTGGGCCCAAGAGACCCAGTACTTC. Its translation: CASKRWAQETQYF. V gene TRBV6-2 or TRBV6-3 combines with J gene TRBJ2-5; D unclear. Germline V gene sequence: CDR1 MNHEY, CDR2 SVGEGT. With 7 bases removed from V and 1 base from J, the gap between germline ends came to 10 bases. This CDR3 comprises 13 residues.

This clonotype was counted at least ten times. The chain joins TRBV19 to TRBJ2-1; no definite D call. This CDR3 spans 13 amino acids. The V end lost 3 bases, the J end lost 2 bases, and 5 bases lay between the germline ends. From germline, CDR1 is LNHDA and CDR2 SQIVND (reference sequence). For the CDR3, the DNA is TGTGCCAGTAGTATTTCTGCCTACAATGAGCAGTTCTTC. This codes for CASSISAYNEQFF.

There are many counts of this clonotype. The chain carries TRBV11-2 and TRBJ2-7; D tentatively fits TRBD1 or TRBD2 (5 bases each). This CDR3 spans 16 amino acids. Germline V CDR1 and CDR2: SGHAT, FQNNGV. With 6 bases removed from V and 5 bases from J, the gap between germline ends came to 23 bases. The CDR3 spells CASSLKGALRENEQYF. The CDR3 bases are TGTGCCAGCAGTCTAAAAGGGGCCCTGAGGGAGAACGAGCAGTACTTC.

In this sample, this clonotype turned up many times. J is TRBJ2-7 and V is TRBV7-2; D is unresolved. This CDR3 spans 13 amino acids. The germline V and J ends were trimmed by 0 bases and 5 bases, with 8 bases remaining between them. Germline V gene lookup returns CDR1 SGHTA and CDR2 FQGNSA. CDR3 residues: CASSLALYHEQYF. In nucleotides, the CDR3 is TGTGCCAGCAGCTTAGCACTATACCACGAGCAGTACTTC.

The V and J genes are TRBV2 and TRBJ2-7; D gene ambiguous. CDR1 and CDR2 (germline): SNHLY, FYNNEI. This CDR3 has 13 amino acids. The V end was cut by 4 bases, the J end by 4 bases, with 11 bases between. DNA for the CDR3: TGTGCCAGCAGTGGGGTCACTGGTTACGAGCAGTACTTC. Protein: CASSGVTGYEQYF.